This T cell receptor beta chain came from a study of blood T cell repertoires in COVID-19. Study summary: The United States, Italy and Spain provided the acute and convalescent COVID-19 samples.

Germline V lookup: CDR1 MGHDK, CDR2 SYGVNS. V lost 1 base to trimming and J lost 4 bases, with 7 bases between them. This CDR3 has 13 amino acids. Study processing details: Estimation of nucleated cell counts relied on the amplification of reference gene primers. Libraries were prepared by immunoSEQ multiplex PCR; TCRdb keeps only in-frame clonotypes and omits some of them. V, J and clone size derive from that table, while D and trimming were established from the DNA sequence. The sample yields about 140,000 clones, approximately 90% seen once. This chain links TRBV25-1 with TRBJ2-5; D not resolved. This TCR was sampled from a woman older than 75 with acute or convalescent COVID-19. Sequencing was done on a sample of peripheral blood. For the CDR3, the DNA is TGTGCCAGCAGTGAATTCGCGGTAGAGACCCAGTACTTC. Translation: CASSEFAVETQYF.